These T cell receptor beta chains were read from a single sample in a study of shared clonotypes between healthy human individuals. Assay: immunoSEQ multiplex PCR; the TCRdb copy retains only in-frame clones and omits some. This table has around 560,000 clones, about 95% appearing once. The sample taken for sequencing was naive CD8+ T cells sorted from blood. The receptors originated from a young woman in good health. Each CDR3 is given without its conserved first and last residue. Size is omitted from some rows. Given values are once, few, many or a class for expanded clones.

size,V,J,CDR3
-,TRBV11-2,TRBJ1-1,ASSLVPGTGNTEAF
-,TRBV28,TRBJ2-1,ASSLGPVEQF
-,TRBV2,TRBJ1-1,ASKEGRLMNTEAF
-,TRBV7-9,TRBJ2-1,ASSSPTGTRGSSYNEQF
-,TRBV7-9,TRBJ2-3,ASSRETSGTQY
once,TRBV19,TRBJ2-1,ASSIDPTSGRAWDEQF
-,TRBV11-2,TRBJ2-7,ASSPISGSQHEQY
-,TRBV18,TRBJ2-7,ASSPGGQGYEQY
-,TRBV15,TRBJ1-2,ATSTGQGYGYT
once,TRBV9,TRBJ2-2,ASSPGPGPGELF
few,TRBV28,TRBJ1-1,ASSFRGNTEAF
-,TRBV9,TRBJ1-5,ASSVGGSGNQPQH
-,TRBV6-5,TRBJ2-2,ASGGRTGELF
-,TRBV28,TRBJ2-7,ASSPGYDYEQY
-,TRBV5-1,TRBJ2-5,ASSGDSLYQETQY
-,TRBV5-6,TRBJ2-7,ASSLRRNLYEQY
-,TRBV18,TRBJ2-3,ASSPVGVELAGGPDTQY
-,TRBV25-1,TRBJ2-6,ASSGSGANVLT
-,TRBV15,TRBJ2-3,ATSTERERADTQY
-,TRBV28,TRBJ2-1,ASSPPTHTYNEQF
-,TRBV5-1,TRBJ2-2,ASSGGGELF
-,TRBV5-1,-,ASSSTPYEQY
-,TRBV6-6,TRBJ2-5,ASSYSPEYQETQY
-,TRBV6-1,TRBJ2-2,ASSEDVNTGELF
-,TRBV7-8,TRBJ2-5,ASSYLAGNQETQY
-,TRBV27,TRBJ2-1,ASSGSGGNEQF
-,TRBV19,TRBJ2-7,ATRHRYEQY
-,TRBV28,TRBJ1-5,ASSLRGVGDQPQH
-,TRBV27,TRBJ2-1,ASSLDRVNEQF
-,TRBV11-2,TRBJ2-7,ASSLDLQLSYEQY
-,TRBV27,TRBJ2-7,ATTGGGSSYEQY
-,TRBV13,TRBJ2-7,ASSNYGTVYEQY
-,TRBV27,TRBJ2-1,ASSLSRAVYNEQF
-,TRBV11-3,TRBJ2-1,ASSLGPASGTYNEQF
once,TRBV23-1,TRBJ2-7,ASSYQRGALLKQY
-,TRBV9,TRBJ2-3,ASSVGVGRGLATDTQY
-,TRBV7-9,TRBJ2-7,ASSRAYEQY
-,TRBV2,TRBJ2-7,ASSPQRLSYEQY
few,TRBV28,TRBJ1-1,ASRPGVSGEAF
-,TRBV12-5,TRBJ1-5,ASGLVPPRGNQPQH
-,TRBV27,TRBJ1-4,ASSPGGTNEKLF
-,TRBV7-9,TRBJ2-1,ASSSSLVLLYNEQF
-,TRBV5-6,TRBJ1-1,ASSLAPGGAF
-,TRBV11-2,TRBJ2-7,ASSSAGEAYEQY
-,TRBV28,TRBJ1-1,ASSLFQGTEAF